This is a list of T cell receptor beta chains from one sample in a study of OX40 agonist ivuxolimab in advanced cancers. Repertoires were generated with immunoSEQ multiplex PCR, while TCRdb's copy carries only in-frame clones and drops some. The data hold about 17,000 clones, with roughly four fifths observed a single time. Source: CD4+ or CD8+ T cells sorted from blood, taken in a trial of the OX40 agonist ivuxolimab. These receptor sequences come from an adult with an advanced solid tumor such as melanoma, head and neck, liver or kidney cancer. CDR3s include the opening cysteine and the closing phenylalanine or tryptophan. The D gene is left open where the match is weak. Clone size is not always given. Where it is, it says once, few, many or a class for expanded clones.

.	TRBV28	TRBJ2-1	once	TGTGCCAGCAGTCCGTGGGGTGAGCAGTTCTTC	CASSPWGEQFF
.	TRBV28	TRBJ1-1	.	TGTGCCAGCAAAGCGACAACTGAAGCTTTCTTT	CASKATTEAFF
.	TRBV11-2	TRBJ2-3	.	TGTGCCAGCAGCGCGGGACAGAACACAGATACGCAGTATTTT	CASSAGQNTDTQYF
.	TRBV2	TRBJ1-3	.	TGTGCCAGCAGGGACCCAGGGTGGTCTGGAAACACCATATATTTT	CASRDPGWSGNTIYF
TRBD1	TRBV7-9	TRBJ1-5	.	TGTGCCAGCAGCGGACAGGGGATATTTCAGCCCCAGCATTTT	CASSGQGIFQPQHF
TRBD1	TRBV28	TRBJ2-7	.	TGTGCCAGCAGTTTAGTGGCAGGGGGAACCTACGAGCAGTACTTC	CASSLVAGGTYEQYF
.	TRBV6-5	TRBJ2-2	.	TGTGCCAGCAGGGCCGGGACCTTCCACACCGGGGAGCTGTTTTTT	CASRAGTFHTGELFF
.	TRBV6-5	TRBJ2-2	once	TGTGCCACCCGGTCGAGGGCGTCCCACACCGGGGAGCTGTTTTTT	CATRSRASHTGELFF
.	TRBV14	TRBJ2-7	once	TGTGCCAGCAGCCCCTCGACTGGAATCAGCTCCTACGAGCAGTACTTC	CASSPSTGISSYEQYF
TRBD2	TRBV7-2	TRBJ2-1	once	TGTGCCAGCAGCCTAGCTAGCGGGGGCGGCAATGAGCAGTTCTTC	CASSLASGGGNEQFF
TRBD2	TRBV7-9	TRBJ2-7	once	TGTGCCAGCAGCTTAATAGGACTAGCGGGAGTGGACGAGCAGTACTTC	CASSLIGLAGVDEQYF
TRBD1	TRBV18	TRBJ1-4	.	TGTGCCAGCTCACCCCGAACACAGACAGGGCCTGAAAAACTGTTTTTT	CASSPRTQTGPEKLFF
TRBD2	TRBV4-2	TRBJ2-7	.	TGTGCCAGCAGCTCGCAACGGGGACTAGCGGGCGGCGAGCAGTACTTC	CASSSQRGLAGGEQYF
.	TRBV7-9	TRBJ1-5	.	TGTGCCAGCAGCTTAAACGGCCAGGGAGGACAGCCCCAGCATTTT	CASSLNGQGGQPQHF
.	TRBV5-1	TRBJ1-1	.	TGCGCCAGCAGCTTAAATGCCGAGAACACTGAAGCTTTCTTT	CASSLNAENTEAFF
.	TRBV27	TRBJ2-3	.	TGTGCCAGCAGTTTACGGGGACCGGGTAGCACAGATACGCAGTATTTT	CASSLRGPGSTDTQYF
.	TRBV11-2	TRBJ2-5	.	TGTGCCAGCAGCGCCAAAGAGACCCAGTACTTC	CASSAKETQYF
.	TRBV18	TRBJ1-1	.	TGTGCCAGCTCACCTCCAGGAGGGACATCGAACACTGAAGCTTTCTTT	CASSPPGGTSNTEAFF
TRBD1	TRBV5-1	TRBJ1-2	.	TGCGCCAGCAGCACGGGACAGGGAGGGCATGGCTACACCTTC	CASSTGQGGHGYTF
.	TRBV23-1	TRBJ2-2	.	TGCGCCAGCAGCATGACAGAATGTGGCACCGGGGAGCTGTTTTTT	CASSMTECGTGELFF
.	TRBV7-3	TRBJ2-2	.	TGTGCCAGCAGCTACTCGACAGGAACCGGGGAGCTGTTTTTT	CASSYSTGTGELFF
.	TRBV4-1	TRBJ1-2	.	TGCGCCAGCGCCAGGACACCAGTTACCCTTTCTAACTATGGCTACACCTTC	CASARTPVTLSNYGYTF
.	TRBV7-8	TRBJ1-1	.	TGTGCCAGCAGCCTTGAACCTTCATACCGTACTTTGGGAGCTTTCTTT	CASSLEPSYRTLGAFF